A selection of T cell receptor beta chains follows, all from one sample in a study of T-cell memory formation after mild COVID-19. Via MiXCR, TCRdb re-called the 5' RACE reads, giving one row per CDR3 protein. The repertoire holds hundreds of thousands of distinct CDR3 sequences, with roughly 15% as singletons. Sequenced sample: PBMCs or a T cell subset sorted from them (not recorded which). These receptors were taken from a man aged 18 to 29 who had mild COVID-19 (a few samples of this study predate the infection). Cell type and time point are not known. Each CDR3 is given with its conserved first and last residue. A D gene is named only where the DNA matches it firmly. Clone size is not always given. Where it is, it says once, few, many or a class for expanded clones.

j_gene: TRBJ2-2
v_gene: TRBV10-1
abundance: NA
len: 13
d_gene: NA
CDR3nt: TGCGCCAGCAGTGCCCTGGCGGATGGGGAGCTGTTTTTT
CDR3aa: CASSALADGELFF

j_gene: TRBJ2-7
v_gene: TRBV7-9
abundance: many
len: 14
d_gene: NA
CDR3nt: TGTGCCAGCAGCTCCTGGACATCAGACTACGAGCAGTACTTC
CDR3aa: CASSSWTSDYEQYF

j_gene: TRBJ1-1
v_gene: TRBV3-1
abundance: many
len: 13
d_gene: NA
CDR3nt: TGTGCCAGCAGCCAAGTAGGCGGCACTGAAGCTTTCTTT
CDR3aa: CASSQVGGTEAFF

j_gene: TRBJ2-7
v_gene: TRBV18
abundance: many
len: 16
d_gene: TRBD1
CDR3nt: TGTGCCAGCTCACCACTGTCGGGGACAGGGGCCTACGAGCAGTACTTC
CDR3aa: CASSPLSGTGAYEQYF

j_gene: TRBJ2-1
v_gene: TRBV20-1
abundance: NA
len: 13
d_gene: TRBD2
CDR3nt: TGCAGTGCTGGCGGGGGGGCCTACAATGAGCAGTTCTTC
CDR3aa: CSAGGGAYNEQFF

j_gene: TRBJ2-3
v_gene: TRBV27
abundance: many
len: 16
d_gene: NA
CDR3nt: TGTGCCAGCAGTTTACGTGGGGGGGCTAGCACAGATACGCAGTATTTT
CDR3aa: CASSLRGGASTDTQYF

j_gene: TRBJ2-1
v_gene: TRBV21-1
abundance: few
len: 12
d_gene: NA
CDR3nt: TGTGCCAGCCGCGCAGCTAACAATGAGCAGTTCTTC
CDR3aa: CASRAANNEQFF

j_gene: TRBJ1-2
v_gene: TRBV5-1
abundance: few
len: 16
d_gene: TRBD1
CDR3nt: TGCGCCAGCAGCCCAGGACAGGGGCGTCCCTATTACGGCTACACCTTC
CDR3aa: CASSPGQGRPYYGYTF

j_gene: TRBJ2-3
v_gene: TRBV4-3
abundance: NA
len: 13
d_gene: TRBD1
CDR3nt: TGCGCCAGCAGCCACCGACAGGGCGATACGCAGTATTTT
CDR3aa: CASSHRQGDTQYF

j_gene: TRBJ1-5
v_gene: TRBV5-1
abundance: few
len: 15
d_gene: NA
CDR3nt: TGCGCCAGCAGCCCGACAGGTCATAGCAATCAGCCCCAGCATTTT
CDR3aa: CASSPTGHSNQPQHF

j_gene: TRBJ2-3
v_gene: TRBV14
abundance: NA
len: 17
d_gene: TRBD1
CDR3nt: TGTGCCAGCAGCCAAGCCATCCGGGACAGGGAAACAGATACGCAGTATTTT
CDR3aa: CASSQAIRDRETDTQYF

j_gene: TRBJ2-3
v_gene: TRBV6-5
abundance: NA
len: 15
d_gene: NA
CDR3nt: TGTGCCAGCAGTTCTGACGGGGGAAGCACAGATACGCAGTATTTT
CDR3aa: CASSSDGGSTDTQYF

j_gene: TRBJ1-2
v_gene: TRBV7-2
abundance: few
len: 13
d_gene: TRBD1
CDR3nt: TGTGCCAGCAGTGACAGGGCTCAGGATGGCTACACCTTC
CDR3aa: CASSDRAQDGYTF

j_gene: TRBJ2-5
v_gene: TRBV15
abundance: NA
len: 13
d_gene: NA
CDR3nt: TGTGCCACCAGCAGAGATAGTTTGGAGACCCAGTACTTC
CDR3aa: CATSRDSLETQYF